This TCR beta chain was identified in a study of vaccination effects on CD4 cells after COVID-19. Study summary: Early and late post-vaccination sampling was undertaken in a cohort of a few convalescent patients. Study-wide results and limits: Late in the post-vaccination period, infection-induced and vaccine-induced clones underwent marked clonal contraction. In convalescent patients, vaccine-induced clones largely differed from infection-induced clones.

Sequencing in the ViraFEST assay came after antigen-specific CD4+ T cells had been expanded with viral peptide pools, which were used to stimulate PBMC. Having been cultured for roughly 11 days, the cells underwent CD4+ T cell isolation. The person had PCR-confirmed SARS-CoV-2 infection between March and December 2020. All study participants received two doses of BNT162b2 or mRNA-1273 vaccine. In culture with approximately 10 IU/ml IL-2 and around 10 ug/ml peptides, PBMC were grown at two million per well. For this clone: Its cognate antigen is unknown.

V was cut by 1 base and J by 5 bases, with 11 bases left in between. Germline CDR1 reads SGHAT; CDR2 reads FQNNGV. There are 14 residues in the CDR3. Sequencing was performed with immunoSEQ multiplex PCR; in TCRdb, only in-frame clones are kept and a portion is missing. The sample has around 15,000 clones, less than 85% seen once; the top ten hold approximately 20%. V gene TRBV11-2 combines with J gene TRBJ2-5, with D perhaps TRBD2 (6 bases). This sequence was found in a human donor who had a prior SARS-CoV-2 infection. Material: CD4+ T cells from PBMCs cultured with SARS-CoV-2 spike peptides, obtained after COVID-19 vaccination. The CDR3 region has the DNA TGTGCCAGCAGCTTAGTTGCGGGATATGAGACCCAGTACTTC. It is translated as CASSLVAGYETQYF.